A selection of T cell receptor beta chains follows, all from one sample in a study of blood T cell repertoires in COVID-19. The table came from immunoSEQ multiplex PCR; TCRdb's copy has only in-frame clones and leaves some out. The sample lists 80,000 to 95,000 clones, 65% to 85% occurring once. The sample was peripheral blood. These receptor sequences come from an elderly man with active or convalescent COVID-19. Each CDR3 is given with its conserved first and last residue. Each record gives: V gene, D gene, J gene, clone size, CDR3 DNA, CDR3 protein. D genes are given only for firm matches. Part of the rows lack a size; the others show once, few, many or a class for expanded clones.

v_call: TRBV12-5
d_call: NA
j_call: TRBJ2-1
clone_size: NA
cdr3_nt: TGTGCTAGTGGTTTGGTACGGGATAGCGGCCCTCCGGGGAATGAGCAGTTCTTC
cdr3_aa: CASGLVRDSGPPGNEQFF

v_call: TRBV11-1
d_call: TRBD1
j_call: TRBJ2-1
clone_size: NA
cdr3_nt: TGTGCCAGCAGCATCTCCCGCACAGGGGGGAATGAGCAGTTCTTC
cdr3_aa: CASSISRTGGNEQFF

v_call: TRBV24-1
d_call: TRBD2
j_call: TRBJ2-1
clone_size: NA
cdr3_nt: TGTGCCACCAGTTCCTCCAGACTAGCGGGGGGATACAATGAGCAGTTCTTC
cdr3_aa: CATSSSRLAGGYNEQFF

v_call: TRBV11-3
d_call: TRBD2
j_call: TRBJ2-7
clone_size: NA
cdr3_nt: TGTGCCAGCAGCCCCTCTAGCGGGGGGACCTACGAGCAGTACTTC
cdr3_aa: CASSPSSGGTYEQYF

v_call: TRBV2
d_call: NA
j_call: TRBJ2-2
clone_size: NA
cdr3_nt: TGTGCCAGCAGGGGGGCGGTTTTTGCTACGAACACCGGGGAGCTGTTTTTT
cdr3_aa: CASRGAVFATNTGELFF

v_call: TRBV29-1
d_call: NA
j_call: TRBJ2-1
clone_size: NA
cdr3_nt: TGCAGCGTTGGTCCTGGCATTTTCGCGGACAAAAACAATGAGCAGTTCTTC
cdr3_aa: CSVGPGIFADKNNEQFF

v_call: TRBV3-1/TRBV3-2
d_call: TRBD2
j_call: TRBJ2-5
clone_size: once
cdr3_nt: TGTGCCAGCAGCCCCACGGGACTAGCGGGGCTAGAGACCCAGTACTTC
cdr3_aa: CASSPTGLAGLETQYF

v_call: TRBV7-8
d_call: TRBD2
j_call: TRBJ2-1
clone_size: NA
cdr3_nt: TGTGCCAGCAGCTTAGCCGGGACTAACTACAATGAGCAGTTCTTC
cdr3_aa: CASSLAGTNYNEQFF

v_call: TRBV19
d_call: TRBD1
j_call: TRBJ1-4
clone_size: NA
cdr3_nt: TGTGCCAGTAGCGGACAGGGGGCGATCGCAACTAATGAAAAACTGTTTTTT
cdr3_aa: CASSGQGAIATNEKLFF

v_call: TRBV18
d_call: NA
j_call: TRBJ2-7
clone_size: NA
cdr3_nt: TGTGCCAGCTCGCCCCTGGGGAGGAAACCTTACGAGCAGTACTTC
cdr3_aa: CASSPLGRKPYEQYF

v_call: TRBV6-5
d_call: TRBD1
j_call: TRBJ1-6
clone_size: once
cdr3_nt: TGTGCCAGCAGTTACGGGACAGGGAACTTGCCCCTCCACTTT
cdr3_aa: CASSYGTGNLPLHF

v_call: TRBV5-1
d_call: NA
j_call: TRBJ1-3
clone_size: NA
cdr3_nt: TGCGCCAGCAGAATGGACAGTGGAAACACCATATATTTT
cdr3_aa: CASRMDSGNTIYF

v_call: TRBV27
d_call: NA
j_call: TRBJ2-7
clone_size: few
cdr3_nt: TGTGCCAGCAGTCCTCGGGGGGCCTCCTACGAGCAGTACTTC
cdr3_aa: CASSPRGASYEQYF

v_call: TRBV7-3
d_call: NA
j_call: TRBJ2-5
clone_size: NA
cdr3_nt: TGTGCCAGCAGCATGCGGGGACAAGAGACCCAGTACTTC
cdr3_aa: CASSMRGQETQYF

v_call: TRBV15
d_call: NA
j_call: TRBJ1-1
clone_size: NA
cdr3_nt: TGTGCCACCAGCAGAGGCGGGCGGGGGCAAGTTGTGGTCGGAGCTTTCTTT
cdr3_aa: CATSRGGRGQVVVGAFF

v_call: TRBV5-1
d_call: NA
j_call: TRBJ1-6
clone_size: NA
cdr3_nt: TGCGCCAGCAGCCCGGGCCCGGCGGGGAGGGATAATTCACCCCTCCACTTT
cdr3_aa: CASSPGPAGRDNSPLHF

v_call: TRBV6-2/TRBV6-3
d_call: TRBD1
j_call: TRBJ1-5
clone_size: NA
cdr3_nt: TGTGCCAGCAGTTCACGGACAGGGGGGTCCAATCAGCCCCAGCATTTT
cdr3_aa: CASSSRTGGSNQPQHF

v_call: TRBV4-1
d_call: TRBD1
j_call: TRBJ1-2
clone_size: NA
cdr3_nt: TGCGCCAGCAGCCAAGATCTTCGGACAGGGAACTATGGCTACACCTTC
cdr3_aa: CASSQDLRTGNYGYTF

v_call: TRBV2
d_call: NA
j_call: TRBJ1-1
clone_size: NA
cdr3_nt: TGTGCCAGCAGTGTGTTACAGGAAGCTTTCTTT
cdr3_aa: CASSVLQEAFF

v_call: TRBV9
d_call: NA
j_call: TRBJ2-2
clone_size: NA
cdr3_nt: TGTGCCAGCAGCGTAGGTTCGATTGCCGCTGCGCCCACCGGGGAGCTGTTTTTT
cdr3_aa: CASSVGSIAAAPTGELFF

v_call: TRBV25-1
d_call: NA
j_call: TRBJ1-1
clone_size: once
cdr3_nt: TGTGCCAGCAGTAAGCAAGGGGGAAACACTGAAGCTTTCTTT
cdr3_aa: CASSKQGGNTEAFF